This T cell receptor (beta chain) was sequenced for a study of blood T cell repertoires in COVID-19. Per germline, CDR1 LNHDA and CDR2 SQIVND (reference sequence). The CDR3 length is 16 residues. Trimming cost V 4 bases and J 2 bases; bases outside gene matches: 8. Sequencing used immunoSEQ multiplex PCR; TCRdb keeps in-frame clones, though not all of them. The data contain hundreds of thousands of clones, around 86% of them seen just once; the ten biggest clones take up under 1.5%. The TCR sequence derives from a woman aged 25 to 39 with active or convalescent COVID-19. The sequenced material came from peripheral blood. V is TRBV19 and J is TRBJ1-2, with TRBD1 identical over 9 bases. The CDR3 protein is CASSRSDRGWNYGYTF. CDR3 coding DNA: TGTGCCAGTAGTAGGTCCGACAGGGGGTGGAACTATGGCTACACCTTC.